This entry lists 20 T cell receptor beta chains sequenced from one sample in a study of molecular identifiers for immune sequencing clone quantification. MiXCR, applied by TCRdb to the PCR reads, yields one record per CDR3 protein. The sample holds approximately 37,000 distinct CDR3 sequences, under 25% seen once. The sequenced sample consisted of naive CD8+ T cells from blood, with Jurkat cell RNA spiked in. Subset indicated: FACS-sorted CD8+CD4-CCR7+CD45RA+ naive T cells. These receptors originate from a human donor in good health. Some libraries in this study had Jurkat cell RNA spiked in.

This clonotype appeared many times. The V gene is TRBV21-1, the J gene TRBJ2-5; the table's D call, TRBD2, was not checked against the DNA. TRBV21-1 is tagged as a pseudogene. This CDR3 has 16 residues. In DNA, the CDR3 is TGTGCCAGCAGCTTACGGACTAGCGGGCCACAAGAGACCCAGTACTTC. As protein: CASSLRTSGPQETQYF.

The CDR3, as DNA: TGTGCCAGCAGTCCAGAGACAGGAGGTTTGGCCTACGAGCAGTACTTC. Amino acids: CASSPETGGLAYEQYF. V gene TRBV12-3 or TRBV12-4 combines with J gene TRBJ2-7, with D maybe TRBD1 (6 bases). The V end was cut by 5 bases, the J end by 2 bases, with 19 bases between. The CDR3 contains 16 residues.

Comments on this clonotype: Given a much more abundant clone one base away, this may be a read error. This chain links TRBV3-1 with TRBJ2-2; D call uncertain. The CDR3 length is 13 residues. Germline V CDR1 and CDR2: LGHDT, YNNKEL (reference sequence). The CDR3 DNA reads as TGTGTCAGCAGCCCACAGAGCACCGGGGAGCTGTTTTTT. Encoded protein: CVSSPQSTGELFF.

The chain uses TRBV29-1 and TRBJ2-3; unclear D gene. From germline, CDR1 is SQVTM and CDR2 ANQGSEA. This CDR3 contains 14 residues. Trimming pared 3 bases from V and 0 bases from J, leaving 10 bases between. The CDR3 here is CSVDDFTSTDTQYF. The CDR3 region has the DNA TGCAGCGTTGACGACTTCACCAGCACAGATACGCAGTATTTT.

The count of this clonotype is one. This chain uses TRBV27 with TRBJ1-6; no clear D. The CDR3 loop spans 15 amino acids. V was clipped by 8 bases and J by 7 bases, with 18 bases between them. Germline V gives CDR1 MNHEY, CDR2 SMNVEV (reference sequence). CDR3 protein: CASSHNRILNSPLHF. CDR3 nucleotide sequence: TGTGCCAGCTCCCACAATAGGATATTGAATTCACCCCTCCACTTT.

This clonotype occurred many times. The chain recombines TRBV19 with TRBJ1-2; D gene ambiguous. Looked up from germline, CDR1 is LNHDA and CDR2 is SQIVND (reference sequence). The CDR3 loop spans 14 amino acids. V lost 3 bases and J 8 bases, leaving 16 bases between the germline ends. CDR3 sequence (DNA): TGTGCCAGTAGTATGGGCCCAGGAGGATCCGGCTACACCTTC. Translating it yields CASSMGPGGSGYTF.

This clonotype was seen a handful of times. This could be a read error, since a much larger clone is one nucleotide away. The chain couples TRBV19 to TRBJ2-7; D is uncertain. Deletions cut 2 bases from V and 3 bases from J, with 20 bases between. Germline loops: CDR1 LNHDA, CDR2 SQIVND (reference sequence). The CDR3 extends over 17 amino acids. The CDR3 loop reads CASSISLIPAFGYEQYF. CDR3 nucleotides: TGTGCCAGTAGTATATCCTTAATCCCGGCTTTCGGCTACGAGCAGTACTTC.

This clonotype was seen many times. The rearrangement uses TRBV29-1 and TRBJ2-5, with D tentatively TRBD2 (6 bases). The CDR3 spans 12 residues. V lost 3 bases, J lost 2 bases, and 7 bases lay in between. CDR1 and CDR2 from the germline V gene are SQVTM and ANQGSEA. Written as DNA, the CDR3 is TGCAGCGTTGAGGAGGGGCAAGAGACCCAGTACTTC. This encodes CSVEEGQETQYF.

This clonotype appeared many times. The genes are TRBV4-3 and TRBJ2-7; a possible D gene is TRBD2 (6 bases). The CDR3 loop spans 16 amino acids. The germline V and J ends were trimmed by 0 bases and 0 bases, with 12 bases remaining between them. CDR1 is LGHNA, CDR2 YSLEER, per germline. Written as DNA, the CDR3 is TGCGCCAGCAGCCAAGACGGTGTTAGCGGCTCCTACGAGCAGTACTTC. Amino acids: CASSQDGVSGSYEQYF.

This clonotype was counted at least ten times. V is TRBV19 and J is TRBJ2-3; 8 bases fit TRBD1. The length of the CDR3 is 15 residues. Germline V gene data show CDR1 as LNHDA and CDR2 as SQIVND (reference sequence). With V trimmed by 6 bases and J by 2 bases, 7 bases remained unmatched. The CDR3 is CASSLTGALTDTQYF. CDR3 DNA sequence: TGTGCCAGTAGCTTGACAGGGGCCCTCACAGATACGCAGTATTTT. Drawing the rest from reference TRBV19 and TRBJ2-3, the complete variable domain is DGGITQSPKYLFRKEGQNVTLSCEQNLNHDAMYWYRQDPGQGLRLIYYSQIVNDFQKGDIAEGYSVSREKKESFPLTVTSAQKNPTAFYLCASSLTGALTDTQYFGPGTRLTVL.

This clonotype was recorded many times. The chain links TRBV2 to TRBJ2-3; unclear D gene. The length of the CDR3 is 13 residues. V was clipped by 6 bases and J by 2 bases, with 9 bases between them. Germline V gene lookup returns CDR1 SNHLY and CDR2 FYNNEI. The CDR3 DNA follows: TGTGCCAGCAGCGATGGAACCACAGATACGCAGTATTTT. It specifies CASSDGTTDTQYF.

This clonotype was recorded many times. The chain joins TRBV20-1 to TRBJ2-5, with 10 bases that match TRBD2. Germline loops: CDR1 DFQATT, CDR2 SNEGSKA (reference sequence). Trimming removed 4 bases from V and 3 bases from J; junction bases left unmatched: 8. This CDR3 contains 15 residues. CDR3 region: CSATSGLAGEETQYF. CDR3 nucleotides: TGCAGTGCTACCAGTGGCCTAGCGGGAGAAGAGACCCAGTACTTC.

This clonotype was seen at least ten times. The genes are TRBV6-6 and TRBJ2-7; possibly TRBD1 for D (5 bases). Trimming took 2 bases from V and 5 from J, leaving 22 bases between them. Germline-derived CDR1 and CDR2 are MNHNY and SVGAGI (reference sequence). CDR3 length equals 17 residues. The CDR3 region is CASSYKVSDIGVDEQYF. CDR3 coding DNA: TGTGCCAGCAGTTACAAGGTGTCGGACATAGGGGTCGACGAGCAGTACTTC.

A remark on this clonotype: As the CDR3 is not closed by the conserved phenylalanine or tryptophan, this likely results from a read error. The chain joins TRBV4-3 to TRBJ2-1; no clear D gene. Between the trimmed V and J ends, which lost 0 bases and 6 bases, there was a span of 12 bases. This CDR3 has 15 amino acids. In germline, CDR1 is LGHNA, CDR2 YSLEER. The chain's CDR3 is CASSQETESCNEQFL. The CDR3 coding sequence is TGCGCCAGCAGCCAAGAAACAGAGTCTTGCAATGAGCAGTTCCTC.

In this sample, this clonotype turned up many times. The J gene is TRBJ2-3, the V gene TRBV6-1, with TRBD2 as a possible D gene (6 bases). Germline assignment: CDR1 MNHNS and CDR2 SASEGT. There are 13 residues in the CDR3. Trimming cost V 3 bases and J 4 bases, with 8 bases left between them. The CDR3 sequence: CASSDSGADTQYF. The CDR3 nucleotides are TGTGCCAGCAGTGATTCGGGGGCAGATACGCAGTATTTT.

This clonotype has ten or more counts. The chain is built from TRBV6-5 and TRBJ1-4; TRBD1 is a possible D gene (5 bases). Germline V CDR1 and CDR2: MNHEY, SVGAGI. V gave up 6 bases and J gave up 10 bases, with 24 bases separating them. The CDR3 spans 16 residues. CDR3 DNA: TGTGCCAGCAGCAACCTCCGTTGGAGGGGAGACGGAAAACTGTTTTTT. It codes for CASSNLRWRGDGKLFF.

This clonotype came up many times. This chain connects TRBV19 to TRBJ2-3; the D gene is possibly TRBD2 (5 bases). The germline V gene has CDR1 LNHDA and CDR2 SQIVND (reference sequence). V lost 7 bases to trimming and J lost 5 bases, with 13 bases between them. This CDR3 is 13 amino acids long. CDR3 nucleotides: TGTGCCAGTACCCGATCCGGGATAGATACGCAGTATTTT. Amino acids: CASTRSGIDTQYF. Full variable domain (outside the CDR3, taken from reference TRBV19 and TRBJ2-3): DGGITQSPKYLFRKEGQNVTLSCEQNLNHDAMYWYRQDPGQGLRLIYYSQIVNDFQKGDIAEGYSVSREKKESFPLTVTSAQKNPTAFYLCASTRSGIDTQYFGPGTRLTVL.

This clonotype occurred many times. This chain joins TRBV7-2 and TRBJ2-1; no clear D gene. This CDR3 is built from 11 residues. Trimming stripped 1 base from V and 8 bases from J, with 3 bases between. The germline gives CDR1 SGHTA, CDR2 FQGNSA. The CDR3 here is CASSLDDEQFF. CDR3 nucleotide sequence: TGTGCCAGCAGCTTAGACGATGAGCAGTTCTTC.

This clonotype was observed at least ten times. This sequence joins TRBV12-3 or TRBV12-4 and TRBJ2-5; D uncertain. This CDR3 has 11 amino acids. V was cut by 4 bases and J by 0 bases, with 0 bases left in between. Written as DNA, the CDR3 is TGTGCCAGCAGTTACCAAGAGACCCAGTACTTC. It specifies CASSYQETQYF.

In the case of this clonotype: A much larger clone is a single base away; this may be a read error. The rearrangement links TRBV30 to TRBJ1-5; D remains ambiguous. CDR3 length equals 13 residues. Germline CDR1 is GTSNPN and CDR2 is SVGIG (reference sequence). The CDR3 DNA sequence: TGTGCCTGGAGTTCAAATAGCGATCAGCCCCAGCATTTT. It yields the protein CAWSSNSDQPQHF.